One and the same sample provided the 13 T cell receptor beta chains below, sequenced in a study of blood T cell repertoires in COVID-19. TCRdb keeps only in-frame clones here, not all; method: immunoSEQ multiplex PCR. Of about 270,000 clones in the sample, less than 95% were seen once. Sequencing was carried out using PBMCs or T cells enriched from blood (not recorded which). The receptor set was obtained from a man between 40 and 49 years old who had been exposed to COVID-19.

V gene TRBV29-1 combines with J gene TRBJ1-3; the D gene is possibly TRBD1 (6 bases). This CDR3 comprises 19 residues. The V end was cut by 7 bases, the J end by 0 bases, with 28 bases between. Germline V lookup: CDR1 SQVTM, CDR2 ANQGSEA. The CDR3 DNA follows: TGCAGCGCCAGACGGGGGGGGCAGACCTTGGGGCCCTCTGGAAACACCATATATTTT. This codes for CSARRGGQTLGPSGNTIYF.

The chain joins TRBV18 to TRBJ1-5; perhaps TRBD1 as D (6 bases). The CDR3 consists of 16 residues. V was pared by 3 bases and J by 4 bases, with 16 bases between. From germline, CDR1 is KGHSH and CDR2 LQKENI. CDR3: CASSPPGTPANQPQHF. In DNA form, the CDR3 reads TGTGCCAGCTCACCCCCTGGGACACCGGCAAATCAGCCCCAGCATTTT. The whole variable domain, filled in from reference TRBV18 and TRBJ1-5, reads NAGVMQNPRHLVRRRGQEARLRCSPMKGHSHVYWYRQLPEEGLKFMVYLQKENIIDESGMPKERFSAEFPKEGPSILRIQQVVRGDSAAYFCASSPPGTPANQPQHFGDGTRLSIL.

This sequence joins TRBV9 and TRBJ1-2; D is ambiguous. This CDR3 has 13 residues. Germline lookup yields CDR1 SGDLS and CDR2 YYNGEE. The V end was cut by 1 base, the J end by 8 bases, with 12 bases between. The CDR3 reads CASSVSGPWGYTF. In DNA, the CDR3 is TGTGCCAGCAGCGTATCGGGTCCCTGGGGCTACACCTTC.

The chain couples TRBV12-3 or TRBV12-4 to TRBJ1-2; 9 bases match TRBD1. V shed 6 bases and J 10 bases; nucleotides not matched to a gene: 9. CDR3 size: 13 residues. CDR3 in amino acids: CASSLSHRGHYTF. For the CDR3, the DNA is TGTGCCAGCAGCCTTTCCCACAGGGGGCACTACACCTTC.

The chain has TRBV15 and TRBJ2-3; TRBD2 matches 11 bases. This CDR3 is 17 amino acids long. CDR1 and CDR2 (germline): LNHNV, YYDKDF (reference sequence). J gave up 3 bases and V 0 bases, and 5 bases lay outside the gene matches. In nucleotides, the CDR3 is TGTGCCACCAGCAGAGATCGAGCTAGCGGGAGGACAGATACGCAGTATTTT. It codes for CATSRDRASGRTDTQYF.

The chain recombines TRBV4-1 with TRBJ1-1; unclear D gene. CDR3 size: 16 residues. V was pared by 0 bases and J by 0 bases, with 11 bases between. Germline V gene lookup returns CDR1 MGHRA and CDR2 YSYEKL. The CDR3 DNA reads TGCGCCAGCAGCCAAGACGAGGCAGTCATGAACACTGAAGCTTTCTTT. Translating gives CASSQDEAVMNTEAFF.

The J gene is TRBJ1-1, the V gene TRBV21-1; the D call in the table, TRBD1, was not verified against the DNA. TRBV21-1 constitutes a pseudogene. The CDR3 extends over 17 amino acids. The CDR3 loop reads CASSKARTGGRFPEAFF. As DNA, the CDR3 is TGTGCCAGCAGCAAAGCGAGGACAGGGGGCCGATTTCCTGAAGCTTTCTTT.

This clone came up once. The V gene is TRBV9, the J gene TRBJ2-7; 11 bases fit TRBD2. The CDR3 contains 15 residues. Trimming cost V 5 bases and J 2 bases; bases outside gene matches: 6. Per the germline V gene, CDR1 is SGDLS and CDR2 is YYNGEE. For the CDR3, the DNA is TGTGCCAGCAGTCAACTAGCGGGAGTGACCTACGAGCAGTACTTC. It translates to CASSQLAGVTYEQYF.

The rearrangement links TRBV6-5 to TRBJ2-2; TRBD2 agrees at 10 bases. The CDR3 is 15 residues long. Germline V gives CDR1 MNHEY, CDR2 SVGAGI. Unmatched junction bases numbered 5, after V lost 7 bases and J lost 3 bases. This CDR3 reads CASKPGLAYTGELFF. CDR3 sequence (DNA): TGTGCCAGCAAACCGGGACTAGCGTACACCGGGGAGCTGTTTTTT.

The rearrangement links TRBV27 to TRBJ1-1; perhaps TRBD1 as D (5 bases). CDR1 MNHEY and CDR2 SMNVEV come from the germline V gene (reference sequence). The V gene lost 4 bases and the J gene lost 5 bases, with 11 bases spanning the gap. The CDR3 has 13 amino acids. This CDR3 is CASSSQGITEAFF. The CDR3 nucleotides read TGTGCCAGCAGTTCGCAGGGTATTACTGAAGCTTTCTTT.

This chain connects TRBV2 to TRBJ1-2; 7 nucleotides match TRBD1. Per the germline V gene, CDR1 is SNHLY and CDR2 is FYNNEI. The CDR3 sequence is 13 residues long. The V gene end was trimmed by 7 bases and the J gene end by 4 bases; junction bases not matched to a gene: 6. For the CDR3, the DNA is TGTGCCAGCATAGCGGCAGGGGGCTATGGCTACACCTTC. It specifies CASIAAGGYGYTF.

V and J are TRBV30 and TRBJ1-1, with a possible D match to TRBD1 (6 bases). The V end was cut by 2 bases, the J end by 8 bases, with 9 bases between. CDR3 length equals 11 residues. Germline V CDR1 and CDR2: GTSNPN, SVGIG (reference sequence). CDR3 DNA: TGTGCCTGGAGTAAGACAGGAGAAGCTTTCTTT. This encodes CAWSKTGEAFF.

The chain couples TRBV30 to TRBJ1-6; TRBD1 aligns across 8 bases. Germline V gene lookup returns CDR1 GTSNPN and CDR2 SVGIG (reference sequence). V lost 6 bases to trimming and J lost 10 bases; unmatched junction nucleotides: 14. The CDR3 runs to 15 residues. The CDR3 here is CACPGQGAWNSPLHF. CDR3 nucleotide sequence: TGTGCCTGCCCCGGACAGGGCGCGTGGAACTCACCCCTCCACTTT.